One sample yielded the 20 T cell receptor beta chains listed below, sequenced in a study of identical twins (dated by TCRdb to 2015 to 2016). The library came from 5' RACE. The listed sequencing device is Illumina HiSeq 2000. TCRdb handled the public reads itself, with Q25 trimming in fastp and clone calling in MiXCR, and kept productive beta chains. Each entry is one CDR3 protein sequence, shown with its most common DNA and genes. The sample includes about 530,000 distinct CDR3 sequences, with under 25% observed a single time. The ten largest clonotypes hold 0.48% of the sample. These records were also assigned to another study, of yellow fever vaccine responses in identical twins.

The sample taken for sequencing was CD4+ T cells sorted from blood. The receptor set was obtained from a young woman in good health.

The sample holds a few counts of this clonotype. DNA of the CDR3: TGCAGTGCTAGTTTAGCAGTTGGAGGCACTGAAGCTTTCTTT. Its protein is CSASLAVGGTEAFF. The V gene is TRBV20-1, the J gene TRBJ1-1; D gene ambiguous. CDR3 length: 14 residues. Germline CDR1 and CDR2: DFQATT and SNEGSKA (reference sequence). V gave up 3 bases and J gave up 4 bases, with 15 bases separating them.

J is TRBJ2-3 and V is TRBV28; 9 nucleotides match TRBD2. CDR3 length: 19 amino acids. The trim removed 2 bases at V and 1 base at J, leaving 13 bases unmatched. Germline V lookup: CDR1 MDHEN, CDR2 SYDVKM. The CDR3 loop is CASSLVAGVPQAGTDTQYF. The CDR3 DNA sequence: TGTGCCAGCAGTTTAGTAGCGGGAGTGCCCCAGGCGGGCACAGATACGCAGTATTTT.

This chain joins TRBV5-6 and TRBJ1-1; the D gene is possibly TRBD1 (5 bases). The germline gives CDR1 SGHDT, CDR2 YYEEEE. The CDR3 has 15 residues. V dropped 4 bases and J dropped 5 bases, with 18 bases sitting between them. The CDR3 DNA sequence: TGTGCCAGCAGCCCAGTTCGGGGGGGTGATACTGAAGCTTTCTTT. This sequence encodes CASSPVRGGDTEAFF.

This clonotype occurred a few times. The chain employs TRBV7-8 and TRBJ1-2, with D possibly being TRBD1 (6 bases). Germline-derived CDR1 and CDR2 are SGHVS and FQNEAQ. CDR3 length: 12 amino acids. V lost 5 bases to trimming and J lost 5 bases, with 9 bases between them. CDR3 protein: CASSPGQYGYTF. The CDR3 bases are TGTGCCAGCAGCCCCGGACAGTATGGCTACACCTTC.

This clonotype was seen only once. The V gene is TRBV19, the J gene TRBJ2-5, with a tentative D call TRBD2 (5 bases). V lost 3 bases, J lost 2 bases, and 10 bases lay in between. Germline-derived CDR1 and CDR2 are LNHDA and SQIVND (reference sequence). This CDR3 has 14 amino acids. As DNA, the CDR3 is TGTGCCAGTAGTATCTTCGGGGTTCAAGAGACCCAGTACTTC. Translating it yields CASSIFGVQETQYF. Full variable domain (remainder filled in from reference TRBV19 and TRBJ2-5): DGGITQSPKYLFRKEGQNVTLSCEQNLNHDAMYWYRQDPGQGLRLIYYSQIVNDFQKGDIAEGYSVSREKKESFPLTVTSAQKNPTAFYLCASSIFGVQETQYFGPGTRLLVL.

This clonotype appeared a few times. This chain uses TRBV12-3 or TRBV12-4 with TRBJ1-2; 9 bases agree with TRBD1. The CDR3 has 14 residues. With V trimmed by 5 bases and J by 4 bases, 5 bases remained unmatched. The CDR3 here is CASSTGQGPYGYTF. The CDR3 coding sequence is TGTGCCAGCAGTACCGGACAGGGGCCCTATGGCTACACCTTC.

The chain employs TRBV21-1 and TRBJ2-2; the table gives TRBD2 as D, unverified against the DNA. TRBV21-1 is recorded as a pseudogene. The CDR3 runs to 16 residues. CDR3 sequence reads: CASSITSGNNTGELFF. In DNA, the CDR3 is TGTGCCAGCAGCATAACTAGCGGGAACAACACCGGGGAGCTGTTTTTT.

In this sample, this clonotype turned up a few times. The chain employs TRBV12-3 or TRBV12-4 and TRBJ1-1; D unresolved. CDR3 size: 14 residues. V was pared by 6 bases and J by 6 bases, with 17 bases between. This CDR3 is CASSAIGGLAEAFF. CDR3 coding DNA: TGTGCCAGCAGCGCAATCGGTGGCCTGGCTGAAGCTTTCTTT.

The chain employs TRBV5-6 and TRBJ1-5, with unresolved D. The V and J ends lost 1 base and 3 bases respectively, with 8 bases between them. The CDR3 contains 14 residues. CDR1 and CDR2 from the germline V gene are SGHDT and YYEEEE. CDR3 bases: TGTGCCAGCAGCTTGTTTCTGAACAATCAGCCCCAGCATTTT. Its translation: CASSLFLNNQPQHF.

V and J are TRBV10-2 and TRBJ2-7; D call uncertain. The CDR3 is made up of 13 amino acids. The germline V and J ends were trimmed by 6 bases and 2 bases, with 11 bases remaining between them. Germline V gene sequence: CDR1 WSHSY, CDR2 SAAADI. This CDR3 reads CASRPKYTYEQYF. CDR3 DNA: TGCGCCAGCAGACCGAAGTATACCTACGAGCAGTACTTC.

The CDR3 sequence: CSAPLAGGLTGELFF. CDR3 bases: TGCAGTGCCCCCTTAGCGGGAGGGCTTACCGGGGAGCTGTTTTTT. V usage is TRBV20-1 and J usage is TRBJ2-2; 11 bases are shared with TRBD2. The length of the CDR3 is 15 residues. After removal of 6 bases from V and 5 bases from J, the junction contained 8 bases not matched to a gene. Per germline, CDR1 DFQATT and CDR2 SNEGSKA (reference sequence).

The chain is built from TRBV2 and TRBJ2-2; 10 positions match TRBD2. The CDR3 sequence is 16 residues long. V was pared by 4 bases and J by 6 bases, with 8 bases of the junction left unmatched. The germline V gene encodes CDR1 SNHLY and CDR2 FYNNEI. The CDR3, as DNA: TGTGCCAGCAGTGTCACAGCGGGAGGGGTGCCCGGGGAGCTGTTTTTT. Protein product: CASSVTAGGVPGELFF.

This clonotype has only a few counts. This chain uses TRBV15 with TRBJ2-5; D gene ambiguous. V dropped 1 base and J dropped 3 bases, with 3 bases sitting between them. This CDR3 contains 12 residues. Germline V gives CDR1 LNHNV, CDR2 YYDKDF (reference sequence). The CDR3 coding sequence is TGTGCCACCAGCAGAGGCAAAGAGACCCAGTACTTC. Amino acids: CATSRGKETQYF. The full variable domain, completed using reference TRBV15 and TRBJ2-5, is DAMVIQNPRYQVTQFGKPVTLSCSQTLNHNVMYWYQQKSSQAPKLLFHYYDKDFNNEADTPDNFQSRRPNTSFCFLDIRSPGLGDTAMYLCATSRGKETQYFGPGTRLLVL.

The chain recombines TRBV12-3 or TRBV12-4 with TRBJ1-1; TRBD1 matches 11 bases. This CDR3 is 13 amino acids long. V dropped 6 bases and J dropped 9; count of bases not matched to a gene: 6. The CDR3 is CASSPGQGVKAFF. As DNA, the CDR3 is TGTGCCAGCAGCCCGGGACAGGGGGTAAAAGCTTTCTTT.

The chain carries TRBV7-2 and TRBJ2-3; D uncertain. Germline V gene lookup returns CDR1 SGHTA and CDR2 FQGNSA. This CDR3 is built from 11 residues. Trimming cost V 11 bases and J 4 bases, with 10 bases left between them. CDR3 in DNA: TGTGCCTCAGCTTTTTCAGATACGCAGTATTTT. It encodes CASAFSDTQYF.

This clonotype has only a few counts. This chain uses TRBV6-1 with TRBJ1-1; 7 positions match TRBD1. Trimming removed 8 bases from V and 4 bases from J; junction bases left unmatched: 13. Germline-derived CDR1 and CDR2 are MNHNS and SASEGT. The CDR3 runs to 15 residues. CDR3 protein: CASARQGMGSTEAFF. In nucleotides, the CDR3 is TGTGCCAGCGCCCGACAGGGTATGGGCTCCACTGAAGCTTTCTTT.

The rearrangement joins TRBV20-1 to TRBJ2-1, with D tentatively TRBD1 (5 bases). CDR1 and CDR2 (germline): DFQATT, SNEGSKA (reference sequence). The CDR3 covers 12 residues. V was clipped by 6 bases and J by 9 bases, with 15 bases between them. The CDR3 here is CSARRGPPEQFF. The CDR3 nucleotides read TGCAGTGCCAGAAGGGGCCCCCCTGAGCAGTTCTTC.

The chain links TRBV11-2 to TRBJ2-5, with 8 bases aligning to TRBD1. The CDR3 is 14 residues long. J gave up 7 bases and V 0 bases, and 4 bases lay outside the gene matches. From germline, CDR1 is SGHAT and CDR2 FQNNGV. CDR3 sequence reads: CASSLDRGQVTQYF. The CDR3 bases are TGTGCCAGCAGCTTAGACAGGGGGCAGGTGACCCAGTACTTC.

The chain uses TRBV19 and TRBJ2-5; 9 bases match TRBD1. CDR1 is LNHDA and CDR2 is SQIVND in the germline V gene (reference sequence). Trimming at V came to 5 bases and at J to 2 bases, leaving 6 bases not matched to a gene. The CDR3 totals 15 residues. CDR3 nucleotides: TGTGCCAGTAGTCCGAGGACAGGGGATCAAGAGACCCAGTACTTC. This codes for CASSPRTGDQETQYF.

This clonotype was counted between two and nine times. This chain uses TRBV5-4 with TRBJ2-1; TRBD2 matches 8 bases. V shed 0 bases, J shed 6 bases, and the junction held 8 bases outside the gene matches. The CDR3 length is 16 residues. Germline V gene data show CDR1 as SGHNT and CDR2 as YYREEE (reference sequence). The CDR3 DNA sequence: TGTGCCAGCAGCTTGGTGGGTGGCGGGAGGTTCAATGAGCAGTTCTTC. Its protein product is CASSLVGGGRFNEQFF.